This note documents a single T cell receptor beta chain sequence. This specimen belongs to a study of blood T cell repertoires in COVID-19. Study as a whole: Samples of COVID-19 (acute and convalescent) were obtained from the United States, Italy and Spain. Sources were T cells, B-cell-depleted T cells, or PBMCs; the material itself was cDNA or gDNA.

V lost 7 bases, J lost 5 bases, and 21 bases stayed unmatched. Germline CDR1 is GTSNPN and CDR2 is SVGIG (reference sequence). CDR3 size: 18 residues. Original methodology: Quantification of nucleated cells was approximated via reference gene primer amplification. The data were produced by immunoSEQ multiplex PCR, yet TCRdb's version contains in-frame clones alone and is incomplete. That table supplies the V and J calls and clone size; D and trimming were determined from the DNA. The table shows about 160,000 clones, with approximately 81% occurring only once. The chain has TRBV30 and TRBJ1-4; 8 bases are shared with TRBD1. The specimen sequenced was peripheral blood. The receptor's source is a human donor with acute or convalescent COVID-19. The donor label of this sample is uncertain. The CDR3 region is CAFAPGQVLVSVNEKLFF. The CDR3 DNA reads as TGTGCCTTCGCTCCGGGACAGGTCTTAGTTTCCGTAAATGAAAAACTGTTTTTT.